The rows below give T cell receptor beta chains drawn from one sample of a study of cytomegalovirus exposure and HLA in healthy donors. Libraries were prepared by immunoSEQ multiplex PCR; TCRdb keeps only in-frame clonotypes and omits some of them. The sample includes around 180,000 clones, approximately 78% of them seen just once. The sample was PBMCs. The receptor set was obtained from a woman aged 50 to 60 in good health and CMV-seropositive. Both conserved end residues are part of each CDR3. A D gene is named only where the DNA matches it firmly. Expanded clones get a size class; other rows say once, few or many, or leave the size out.

TGTGCCAGCAGCAAAGATACAGGGGTAGTGGCAGCAGATACGCAGTATTTT,CASSKDTGVVAADTQYF,-,TRBV21-1,17,-,TRBJ2-3
TGCGCCAGCAGCTTGGATGGGACAGGGGCCTACGAGCAGTACTTC,CASSLDGTGAYEQYF,few,TRBV5-1,15,TRBD1,TRBJ2-7
TGTGCCAGCAGCTTGGGACAGAACACTGAAGCTTTCTTT,CASSLGQNTEAFF,few,TRBV9,13,-,TRBJ1-1
TGTGCCAGCTCACCTACTGACAGCCCCATATACTCTGGAAACACCATATATTTT,CASSPTDSPIYSGNTIYF,-,TRBV18,18,-,TRBJ1-3
TGTGCCAGTAGCTTGGGACTAGCGGGGGGCTCTAGCACAGATACGCAGTATTTT,CASSLGLAGGSSTDTQYF,few,TRBV19,18,TRBD2,TRBJ2-3
TGTGCCAGCAGCTTAGCAAACAGGGAGAGATGCTATGGCTACACCTTC,CASSLANRERCYGYTF,once,TRBV11-3,16,-,TRBJ1-2
TGTGCCTGGAGTCCCCTGGGGACAGTCTCTGAGCAGTACTTC,CAWSPLGTVSEQYF,once,TRBV30,14,TRBD1,TRBJ2-7
TGTGCCAGCAGCTTGGGAGGGGGGGGCTACGAGCAGTACTTC,CASSLGGGGYEQYF,-,TRBV5-6,14,-,TRBJ2-7
TGTGCCAGTAGTATACGCTCGGGTCGTGAAAAACTGTTTTTT,CASSIRSGREKLFF,-,TRBV19,14,-,TRBJ1-4
TGTGCCATCAGTGAGCCCGACTCCGATACGCAGTATTTT,CAISEPDSDTQYF,-,TRBV10-3,13,-,TRBJ2-3
TGCGCCAGCAGCTTGGGTACAGGGCAAGGGGGCTACACCTTC,CASSLGTGQGGYTF,-,TRBV5-1,14,-,TRBJ1-2
TGTGCCAGCAGCCCACAACGGGGACTAGCGGGGGCTACTAGAGATACCCAGTACTTC,CASSPQRGLAGATRDTQYF,-,TRBV7-9,19,TRBD2,TRBJ2-5
TGTGCCAGCAGTTTTTCCAGTGAAGCTTTCTTT,CASSFSSEAFF,-,TRBV28,11,-,TRBJ1-1
TGTGCCAGCAGCCCCAGAGGGATGAGCTCCTACGAGCAGTACTTC,CASSPRGMSSYEQYF,once,TRBV5-8,15,-,TRBJ2-7
TGTGCCACCAGCAGACCCCTGGGGCCCTTTAGTAGCAATCAGCCCCAGCATTTT,CATSRPLGPFSSNQPQHF,-,TRBV15,18,-,TRBJ1-5
TGTGCCACCAGCAGGGGTGGCAGGGCCAACACTGAAGCTTTCTTT,CATSRGGRANTEAFF,-,TRBV15,15,-,TRBJ1-1
TGTGCCAGCTCACCAACAGAGATTCTCGCTCAGCCCCAGCATTTT,CASSPTEILAQPQHF,-,TRBV18,15,-,TRBJ1-5
TGTGCCAGCAGTAGCAGCGGGGCACTCACAGATACGCAGTATTTT,CASSSSGALTDTQYF,-,TRBV6-1,15,TRBD2,TRBJ2-3
TGTGCCAGCAGTGAATTAAGAGGGAGAGAGACCCAGTACTTC,CASSELRGRETQYF,-,TRBV6-1,14,-,TRBJ2-5
TGTGCCAGCAGCTTAGCCGGGGACGGGGGAACAGATACGCAGTATTTT,CASSLAGDGGTDTQYF,-,TRBV7-3,16,-,TRBJ2-3
TGTGCCAGCAGCTCCGGACAAACCACAGATACGCAGTATTTT,CASSSGQTTDTQYF,-,TRBV7-9,14,-,TRBJ2-3
TGCGCCAGCAGTCGTGGGACAGCTTATAATTCACCCCTCCACTTT,CASSRGTAYNSPLHF,-,TRBV4-1,15,TRBD1,TRBJ1-6
TGTGCCAGCAGAACGAGGGGGCGCACCGGGGAGCTGTTTTTT,CASRTRGRTGELFF,few,TRBV27,14,TRBD1,TRBJ2-2
TGTGCCAGCAGTCTAGATAGCGGGGTCGAGACCCAGTACTTC,CASSLDSGVETQYF,-,TRBV27,14,TRBD2,TRBJ2-5
TGTGCCAGCAGCGTTCCTATGGCGGGCACAGATACGCAGTATTTT,CASSVPMAGTDTQYF,-,TRBV9,15,-,TRBJ2-3
TGTGCCAGCAGACTGGGACAGGGATTTGTGGCTGAAGCTTTCTTT,CASRLGQGFVAEAFF,-,TRBV6-5,15,TRBD1,TRBJ1-1
TGTGCCATCAGTGAGTCGACCGAGCGGAGGGAGCAGTTCTTC,CAISESTERREQFF,-,TRBV10-3,14,-,TRBJ2-1
TGTGCCAGTAGTATACCCAGGTACGTCCAGCCCCAGCATTTT,CASSIPRYVQPQHF,-,TRBV19,14,-,TRBJ1-5
TGTGCCAGCAGTTCGGACAGGGAGGAAAAACTGTTTTTT,CASSSDREEKLFF,-,TRBV27,13,TRBD1,TRBJ1-4
TGTGCCACCAGCGCCCGACTGCCAGGGTATGGCTACACCTTC,CATSARLPGYGYTF,-,TRBV15,14,-,TRBJ1-2
TGTGCCAGTAAAGGGACTAGCGGGGAGGAGTTCCACGAGCAGTACTTC,CASKGTSGEEFHEQYF,-,TRBV2,16,TRBD2,TRBJ2-7
TGTGCCAGCAGCCTCGAACAGGGCTACGAGCAGTACTTC,CASSLEQGYEQYF,-,TRBV7-9,13,-,TRBJ2-7
TGTGCCAGCAGTGTGGAGAGCAATCAGCCCCAGCATTTT,CASSVESNQPQHF,-,TRBV6-4,13,-,TRBJ1-5
TGTGCCAGCAGTCCAGACAGCGAGCAGTACTTC,CASSPDSEQYF,few,TRBV2,11,-,TRBJ2-7
TGTGCCAGCAGTTTTTTGACGGGGGACTCCAATGAGCAGTTCTTC,CASSFLTGDSNEQFF,-,TRBV9,15,-,TRBJ2-1
TGCGCCAGCAAATTACTTCCGGGACAGGGGAATACCAACAAGAAAACCGGGGAGCTGTTTTTT,CASKLLPGQGNTNKKTGELFF,-,TRBV10-2,21,TRBD1,TRBJ2-2
TGTGCCAGCAGCTTGGTAGATCAGCCCCAGCATTTT,CASSLVDQPQHF,once,TRBV5-6,12,-,TRBJ1-5
TGTGCCAGCAGCCCGGGAGATTCATACACTGAAGCTTTCTTT,CASSPGDSYTEAFF,few,TRBV5-4,14,-,TRBJ1-1
TGTGCCAGCAGCGAGGGACAGCCTAATGAAAAACTGTTTTTT,CASSEGQPNEKLFF,-,TRBV7-9,14,TRBD1,TRBJ1-4
TGTGCCAGCAGTGATGGGACAGTCTCCAATGAGCAGTTCTTC,CASSDGTVSNEQFF,-,TRBV6-4,14,TRBD1,TRBJ2-1
TGCAGCGTAACCCCCCGACAGGGCCGAGGAGAGACCCAGTACTTC,CSVTPRQGRGETQYF,-,TRBV29-1,15,TRBD1,TRBJ2-5